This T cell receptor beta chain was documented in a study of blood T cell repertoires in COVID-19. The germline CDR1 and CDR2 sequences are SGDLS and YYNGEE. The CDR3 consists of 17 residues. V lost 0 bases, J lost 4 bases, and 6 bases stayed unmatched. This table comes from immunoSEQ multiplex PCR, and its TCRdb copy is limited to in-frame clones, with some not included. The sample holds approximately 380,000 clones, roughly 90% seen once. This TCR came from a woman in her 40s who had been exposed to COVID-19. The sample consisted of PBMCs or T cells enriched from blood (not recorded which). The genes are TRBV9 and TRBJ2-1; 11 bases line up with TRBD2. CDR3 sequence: CASSVVGTSGLYNEQFF. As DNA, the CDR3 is TGTGCCAGCAGCGTAGTAGGGACTAGCGGACTATACAATGAGCAGTTCTTC.